The 31 T cell receptor beta chains below were found in one sample sequenced in a study of T cells after yellow fever vaccination. TCRdb reprocessed the 5' RACE reads via MiXCR and lists one record per CDR3 protein. The sample includes approximately 32,000 distinct CDR3 sequences, approximately 10% seen only once; the top ten take around 10%. This sample comprised PBMCs, either bulk or a sorted T-cell subset (CD4+, CD8+, memory, or dextramer-sorted; not recorded which), obtained roughly 14 days after the first yellow fever vaccination. The receptors stem from a man aged 18 to 30 who received the YFV17D yellow fever vaccine.

This clonotype appeared many times. The CDR3 region has the DNA TGCGCCAGCAGCACACAGTGGGGTCCCTACGAGCAGTACTTC. This translates into CASSTQWGPYEQYF. The V and J genes are TRBV5-1 and TRBJ2-7; no clear D. Trimming left V 4 bases short and J 2 bases short, with 13 bases between. CDR1 is SGHRS, CDR2 YFSETQ, per germline. CDR3 length equals 14 residues.

This clonotype was seen at least ten times. The chain has TRBV28 and TRBJ1-2; D remains unclear. Germline CDR1 and CDR2: MDHEN and SYDVKM. This CDR3 comprises 12 residues. V lost 4 bases to trimming and J lost 4 bases, with 7 bases between them. This CDR3 reads CASSWGTYGYTF. As DNA, the CDR3 is TGTGCCAGCAGTTGGGGAACCTATGGCTACACCTTC.

This clonotype was seen at least ten times. The rearrangement uses TRBV9 and TRBJ2-1; 12 bases match TRBD2. Trimming removed 3 bases from V and 8 bases from J; junction bases left unmatched: 6. CDR3 length equals 15 residues. CDR1 SGDLS and CDR2 YYNGEE come from the germline V gene. CDR3 coding DNA: TGTGCCAGCAGCGCAACGACTAGCGGGGGAGATGAGCAGTTCTTC. This sequence encodes CASSATTSGGDEQFF. Together with reference TRBV9 and TRBJ2-1, the CDR3 gives the full variable domain: DSGVTQTPKHLITATGQRVTLRCSPRSGDLSVYWYQQSLDQGLQFLIQYYNGEERAKGNILERFSAQQFPDLHSELNLSSLELGDSALYFCASSATTSGGDEQFFGPGTRLTVL.

This clonotype occurred many times. This chain connects TRBV4-3 to TRBJ2-7; D is ambiguous. Germline assignment: CDR1 LGHNA and CDR2 YSLEER. The CDR3 has 13 residues. V was cut by 1 base and J by 5 bases, with 9 bases left in between. The CDR3, as DNA: TGCGCCAGCAGCCAAGGGACGTGGGACGAGCAGTACTTC. Translated, it gives CASSQGTWDEQYF.

This clonotype appeared many times. The chain employs TRBV27 and TRBJ1-6, with no clear D. V was pared by 6 bases and J by 0 bases, with 12 bases between. The CDR3 extends over 16 amino acids. Germline V CDR1 and CDR2: MNHEY, SMNVEV (reference sequence). This CDR3 is CASRPPGSSYNSPLHF. CDR3 bases: TGTGCCAGCAGGCCCCCCGGGAGCTCCTATAATTCACCCCTCCACTTT.

This clonotype was seen many times. This sequence joins TRBV23-1 and TRBJ2-6; D unresolved. TRBV23-1 qualifies as an ORF whose function is uncertain. This CDR3 is built from 13 residues. The germline V and J ends were trimmed by 10 bases and 0 bases, with 7 bases remaining between them. The CDR3 nucleotides read TGCGCCACCCCGGACTCTGGGGCCAACGTCCTGACTTTC. Encoded protein: CATPDSGANVLTF.

This clonotype has a count of ten or more. The chain couples TRBV2 to TRBJ1-5; 7 bases match TRBD1. The trim removed 5 bases at V and 1 base at J, leaving 5 bases unmatched. The germline V gene encodes CDR1 SNHLY and CDR2 FYNNEI. The CDR3 has 15 amino acids. The CDR3, as DNA: TGTGCCAGCAGTCCCGGGACAGTAAGCAATCAGCCCCAGCATTTT. It is translated as CASSPGTVSNQPQHF. Full variable domain (outside the CDR3, taken from reference TRBV2 and TRBJ1-5): EPEVTQTPSHQVTQMGQEVILRCVPISNHLYFYWYRQILGQKVEFLVSFYNNEISEKSEIFDDQFSVERPDGSNFTLKIRSTKLEDSAMYFCASSPGTVSNQPQHFGDGTRLSIL.

This clonotype was seen repeatedly, ten times or more. This sequence joins TRBV5-1 and TRBJ2-1, with 10 bases fitting TRBD2. This CDR3 spans 17 amino acids. The V and J ends lost 4 bases and 8 bases, in that order; junction bases with no gene match: 15. Germline CDR1 SGHRS, CDR2 YFSETQ. The CDR3 protein is CASSLQVGAGGPDEQFF. The CDR3 DNA is TGCGCCAGCAGCCTGCAGGTAGGAGCGGGGGGGCCGGATGAGCAGTTCTTC.

This clonotype was recorded at least ten times. The chain employs TRBV12-3 or TRBV12-4 and TRBJ2-3; D possibly corresponds to TRBD1 (6 bases). V lost 3 bases and J lost 6, with 13 bases in between. The length of the CDR3 is 14 residues. CDR3 bases: TGTGCCAGCAGTTTTGGGGGCCCAGCGGATACGCAGTATTTT. It translates to CASSFGGPADTQYF.

This clonotype has just a few counts. The chain links TRBV5-6 to TRBJ2-5, with D perhaps matching TRBD1 (5 bases). CDR1 and CDR2 (germline): SGHDT, YYEEEE. The CDR3 loop spans 14 amino acids. The V and J ends lost 2 bases and 5 bases respectively, with 13 bases between them. CDR3 sequence reads: CASSLRQSIETQYF. The CDR3 DNA reads as TGTGCCAGCAGCTTACGACAGTCGATTGAGACCCAGTACTTC.

This clonotype was seen many times. V gene TRBV5-1 combines with J gene TRBJ2-5; D tentatively reads TRBD1 or TRBD2 (6 bases each). This CDR3 contains 14 residues. Germline CDR1 SGHRS, CDR2 YFSETQ. Trimming shortened V by 1 base and J by 4 bases, and 11 bases separated the two germline ends. CDR3 protein: CASSLYGGGETQYF. DNA of the CDR3: TGCGCCAGCAGCTTGTACGGGGGCGGAGAGACCCAGTACTTC.

This clonotype was counted at least ten times. The chain joins TRBV27 to TRBJ2-2; D is ambiguous. Germline assignment: CDR1 MNHEY and CDR2 SMNVEV (reference sequence). The CDR3 length is 12 residues. V was pared by 1 base and J by 5 bases, with 2 bases between. The CDR3 region is CASSLLTGELFF. CDR3 DNA: TGTGCCAGCAGTTTATTGACCGGGGAGCTGTTTTTT.

This clonotype was detected ten times or more. The chain combines TRBV9 with TRBJ2-1, with a possible D match to TRBD2 (6 bases). Per the germline V gene, CDR1 is SGDLS and CDR2 is YYNGEE. Trimming took off 2 bases at V and 9 bases at J, with 9 bases between the two ends. The CDR3 length is 12 residues. CDR3 residues: CASSVRGTEQFF. The CDR3 bases are TGTGCCAGCAGCGTTCGGGGGACTGAGCAGTTCTTC.

This clonotype was detected many times. This chain joins TRBV4-1 and TRBJ1-5; D uncertain. The CDR3 spans 15 residues. In germline, CDR1 is MGHRA, CDR2 YSYEKL. Trimming pared 3 bases from V and 0 bases from J, leaving 9 bases between. The CDR3 here is CASSQRHVSNQPQHF. CDR3 sequence (DNA): TGCGCCAGCAGCCAGAGACACGTTAGCAATCAGCCCCAGCATTTT.

This clonotype has at least ten counts. The chain carries TRBV5-1 and TRBJ2-1, with D maybe TRBD2 (6 bases). Germline values: CDR1 SGHRS, CDR2 YFSETQ. V gave up 1 base and J gave up 15 bases, with 17 bases separating them. The CDR3 has 13 residues. CDR3 nucleotides: TGCGCCAGCAGCTTGTCCGCGGACGGGGGTCGGTTCTTC. This codes for CASSLSADGGRFF.

At least ten counts were recorded for this clonotype. CDR3 region: CASSLGPQTGELFF. Written as DNA, the CDR3 is TGTGCCAGCAGCTTAGGCCCCCAAACCGGGGAGCTGTTTTTT. The J gene is TRBJ2-2, the V gene TRBV7-2, with D uncertain. V lost 1 base and J lost 5, with 8 bases in between. The length of the CDR3 is 14 residues. Germline V CDR1 and CDR2: SGHTA, FQGNSA.

This clonotype was recorded at least ten times. Sequence at one end of the junction differs from germline and may be a read error. The chain combines TRBV30 with TRBJ1-2; D might be TRBD1 (5 bases). Germline values: CDR1 GTSNPN, CDR2 SVGIG (reference sequence). The CDR3 loop spans 13 amino acids. The CDR3 region has the DNA TGTGCCTCCCCTTACCCGGGGGATCGCCCCCCAGTCTTC. It specifies CASPYPGDRPPVF.

The sample holds many counts of this clonotype. V gene TRBV5-1 combines with J gene TRBJ2-2; maybe TRBD1 (5 bases). Germline lookup yields CDR1 SGHRS and CDR2 YFSETQ. V lost 1 base, J lost 7 bases, and 11 bases lay in between. This CDR3 region has 14 residues. CDR3 protein: CASSLREQDGELFF. As DNA, the CDR3 is TGCGCCAGCAGCTTGAGGGAACAGGACGGGGAGCTGTTTTTT.

This clonotype was counted ten times or more. The rearrangement joins TRBV5-6 to TRBJ2-3, with TRBD2 identical over 8 bases. CDR3 length: 15 residues. Germline V lookup: CDR1 SGHDT, CDR2 YYEEEE. V gave up 2 bases and J gave up 5 bases; unmatched junction bases: 7. In DNA form, the CDR3 reads TGTGCCAGCAGCTTTCTGACTAGCGTGGGAGATACGCAGTATTTT. This encodes CASSFLTSVGDTQYF.

This clonotype was detected many times. The chain links TRBV5-4 to TRBJ1-1; weak D call: TRBD1 (5 bases). The V gene's germline CDR1 is SGHNT and CDR2 YYREEE (reference sequence). The germline V and J ends were trimmed by 0 bases and 11 bases, with 14 bases remaining between them. CDR3 length equals 13 residues. The CDR3 protein is CASSLGGSGRAFF. CDR3 DNA sequence: TGTGCCAGCAGCTTGGGGGGGTCCGGCCGGGCTTTCTTT.

This clonotype was observed at least ten times. This CDR3 reads CASSPPRQGTGDTQYF. The DNA of the CDR3 is TGTGCCAGCAGTCCCCCGCGACAGGGGACTGGAGATACGCAGTATTTT. J is TRBJ2-3 and V is TRBV12-3 or TRBV12-4; TRBD1 matches at 8 bases. J lost 5 bases, V lost 5 bases, and 12 bases had no gene match. CDR3 length: 16 residues.

This clonotype was seen at least ten times. The chain recombines TRBV4-1 with TRBJ1-6; no clear D. With 1 base removed from V and 10 bases from J, the gap between germline ends came to 14 bases. This CDR3 is built from 15 residues. Per germline, CDR1 MGHRA and CDR2 YSYEKL. The CDR3 here is CASSQGSRPQSPLHF. CDR3 bases: TGCGCCAGCAGCCAAGGGAGTAGACCCCAATCACCCCTCCACTTT.

This clonotype has ten or more counts. The chain combines TRBV25-1 with TRBJ2-3; TRBD2 matches 9 bases. The junction had 10 bases not matched to a gene; V was cut back by 1 base and J by 5 bases. This CDR3 comprises 17 residues. CDR1 and CDR2 (germline): MGHDK, SYGVNS. The CDR3 spells CASSELGSGGQRDTQYF. CDR3 in DNA: TGTGCCAGCAGTGAATTGGGGAGCGGGGGGCAGAGAGATACGCAGTATTTT.

Concerning this clonotype: A read error is possible here, since a much larger clone lies one base away. In DNA form, the CDR3 reads TGTGCCAGCAGGTCCGGGGGAGTGGATACGCAGTATTTT. It specifies CASRSGGVDTQYF. V and J are TRBV6-1 and TRBJ2-3, with D maybe TRBD2 (6 bases). Per the germline V gene, CDR1 is MNHNS and CDR2 is SASEGT. V lost 6 bases to trimming and J lost 6 bases, with 13 bases between them. The CDR3 runs 13 residues.

This clonotype was seen many times. CDR3 protein: CASSLVDRAPHYGYTF. The CDR3 DNA sequence: TGTGCCAGCAGCTTGGTCGACAGGGCCCCCCATTATGGCTACACCTTC. The chain employs TRBV5-6 and TRBJ1-2; TRBD1 matches 7 bases. With V trimmed by 0 bases and J by 5 bases, 10 bases remained unmatched. CDR3 size: 16 residues. Germline V CDR1 and CDR2: SGHDT, YYEEEE.

This clonotype occurred many times. The gene calls are TRBV9 and TRBJ1-1; D call uncertain. Germline V gives CDR1 SGDLS, CDR2 YYNGEE. The CDR3 loop spans 12 amino acids. The V end was cut by 2 bases, the J end by 6 bases, with 8 bases between. The CDR3 loop reads CASSVSGAEAFF. The CDR3 DNA reads as TGTGCCAGCAGCGTCTCCGGCGCTGAAGCTTTCTTT.

This clonotype was picked up many times. This chain joins TRBV5-1 and TRBJ1-1, with unresolved D. Germline values: CDR1 SGHRS, CDR2 YFSETQ. This CDR3 spans 14 amino acids. Trimming removed 4 bases at V and 1 base at J, with 11 bases between. The CDR3 DNA reads TGCGCCAGCAGCGCATCCAGGCCGAACACTGAAGCTTTCTTT. Protein sequence: CASSASRPNTEAFF.

There are many counts of this clonotype. This chain links TRBV27 with TRBJ1-5; 9 positions match TRBD1. The V and J ends lost 3 bases and 4 bases, in that order; junction bases with no gene match: 4. The CDR3 runs 15 residues. Germline V gives CDR1 MNHEY, CDR2 SMNVEV (reference sequence). CDR3 protein: CASSFSGTGNQPQHF. The CDR3 nucleotides are TGTGCCAGCAGTTTTTCCGGGACAGGGAATCAGCCCCAGCATTTT.

There are many counts of this clonotype. V is TRBV29-1 and J is TRBJ2-2; TRBD1 matches 9 bases. The CDR3 is 13 amino acids. The V and J ends lost 5 bases and 6 bases, in that order; junction bases with no gene match: 4. Germline values: CDR1 SQVTM, CDR2 ANQGSEA. The CDR3 reads CSVIRDRAGELFF. Written as DNA, the CDR3 is TGCAGCGTTATCCGGGACAGGGCCGGGGAGCTGTTTTTT.

This clonotype occurred once. This may come from a read error, since a much larger clone is one base off. The chain recombines TRBV18 with TRBJ1-2; D unclear. Germline values: CDR1 KGHSH, CDR2 LQKENI. This CDR3 has 13 amino acids. CDR3 residues: CARSPRTADGYTF. The DNA for the CDR3 is TGTGCCAGGTCACCACGGACGGCGGATGGCTACACCTTC.

Many counts were recorded for this clonotype. This rearrangement joins TRBV20-1 to TRBJ1-6; D unresolved. The V gene lost 0 bases and the J gene lost 5 bases, with 17 bases spanning the gap. There are 17 residues in the CDR3. Germline CDR1 is DFQATT and CDR2 is SNEGSKA (reference sequence). The CDR3 loop is CSARDIGHDEHNSPLHF. The CDR3 DNA sequence: TGCAGTGCTAGAGATATTGGGCACGACGAACATAATTCACCCCTCCACTTT.